These T cell receptor beta chains were read from a single sample in a study of Ad26.COV2.S vaccination and SARS-CoV-2 variants. Assay used: immunoSEQ multiplex PCR; TCRdb lists only in-frame clones, some missing. The sample carries about 350,000 clones, roughly 90% recorded once. Material: peripheral blood, obtained in a trial of Ad26.COV2.S vaccine versus placebo. These receptors originate from a person between 18 and 60 years old who received the Ad26.COV2.S COVID-19 vaccine or a placebo. CDR3s include the opening cysteine and the closing phenylalanine or tryptophan. The D gene is left open where the match is weak. The size entry is marked missing in some rows and otherwise reads once, few, many or a size class.

clone_size: once; d_call: TRBD1; v_call: TRBV4-1; j_call: TRBJ2-7; cdr3_aa: CASSQGQGNPYEQYF; cdr3_nt: TGCGCCAGCAGCCAGGGACAGGGGAACCCCTACGAGCAGTACTTC
clone_size: -; d_call: -; v_call: TRBV2; j_call: TRBJ1-2; cdr3_aa: CASSVAGGGYTF; cdr3_nt: TGTGCCAGCAGCGTGGCCGGGGGTGGCTACACCTTC
clone_size: -; d_call: -; v_call: TRBV18; j_call: TRBJ2-1; cdr3_aa: CASSAGNNEQFF; cdr3_nt: TGTGCCAGCTCAGCCGGAAACAATGAGCAGTTCTTC
clone_size: -; d_call: TRBD1; v_call: TRBV6-6; j_call: TRBJ2-7; cdr3_aa: CASSWGTGKPEQYF; cdr3_nt: TGTGCCAGCTCCTGGGGGACAGGGAAACCCGAGCAGTACTTC
clone_size: once; d_call: TRBD1; v_call: TRBV19; j_call: TRBJ1-2; cdr3_aa: CASSIQPGGYGYTF; cdr3_nt: TGTGCCAGTAGTATACAGCCAGGGGGTTATGGCTACACCTTC
clone_size: -; d_call: -; v_call: TRBV7-9; j_call: TRBJ1-1; cdr3_aa: CASISVWNTEAFF; cdr3_nt: TGTGCCAGCATCTCCGTTTGGAACACTGAAGCTTTCTTT
clone_size: once; d_call: TRBD2; v_call: TRBV5-1; j_call: TRBJ2-1; cdr3_aa: CASRATVSGRRLSEQFF; cdr3_nt: TGCGCCAGCAGAGCCACCGTTAGCGGGAGACGATTGTCTGAGCAGTTCTTC
clone_size: -; d_call: TRBD2; v_call: TRBV28; j_call: TRBJ2-7; cdr3_aa: CASRSPGLAGREQYF; cdr3_nt: TGTGCCAGCAGGTCTCCGGGACTAGCGGGAAGGGAGCAGTACTTC
clone_size: -; d_call: -; v_call: TRBV7-9; j_call: TRBJ1-2; cdr3_aa: CASSFSGRLYGYTF; cdr3_nt: TGTGCCAGCAGCTTCTCGGGACGGCTCTATGGCTACACCTTC
clone_size: few; d_call: TRBD1; v_call: TRBV9; j_call: TRBJ2-5; cdr3_aa: CASSLTGGAETQYF; cdr3_nt: TGTGCCAGCAGCCTAACAGGGGGCGCCGAGACCCAGTACTTC
clone_size: -; d_call: -; v_call: TRBV4-3; j_call: TRBJ1-4; cdr3_aa: CASSQAVSGTITEKLFF; cdr3_nt: TGCGCCAGCAGCCAAGCTGTGTCGGGGACAATTACTGAAAAACTGTTTTTT
clone_size: few; d_call: -; v_call: TRBV28; j_call: TRBJ2-1; cdr3_aa: CASSPLGGRRDEQFF; cdr3_nt: TGTGCCAGCAGTCCCCTCGGGGGCCGCCGAGATGAGCAGTTCTTC
clone_size: -; d_call: -; v_call: TRBV2; j_call: TRBJ2-3; cdr3_aa: CASRDQGADTQYF; cdr3_nt: TGTGCCAGCAGGGATCAGGGCGCAGATACGCAGTATTTT
clone_size: -; d_call: -; v_call: TRBV7-2; j_call: TRBJ2-5; cdr3_aa: CASSLRPGLETQYF; cdr3_nt: TGTGCCAGCAGCCTAAGGCCAGGGCTGGAGACCCAGTACTTC
clone_size: -; d_call: -; v_call: TRBV5-1; j_call: TRBJ1-3; cdr3_aa: CASSFRELNSGNTIYF; cdr3_nt: TGCGCCAGCAGCTTTCGAGAACTGAACTCTGGAAACACCATATATTTT
clone_size: -; d_call: TRBD1; v_call: TRBV2; j_call: TRBJ1-1; cdr3_aa: CASSARGQLMNTEAFF; cdr3_nt: TGTGCCAGCAGTGCCCGGGGACAGTTGATGAACACTGAAGCTTTCTTT
clone_size: -; d_call: -; v_call: TRBV10-2; j_call: TRBJ2-1; cdr3_aa: CASRAGQSTYNEQFF; cdr3_nt: TGCGCCAGCAGGGCGGGACAGTCAACCTACAATGAGCAGTTCTTC